These T cell receptor beta chains were read from a single sample in a study of regulatory T cells in long-lasting Graves disease. Each CDR3 protein is one row after TCRdb ran MiXCR on the multiplex PCR reads. Of 350,000 to 450,000 distinct CDR3 sequences in the sample, roughly a fifth are singletons; the top ten hold roughly an eighth. The sample in question was peripheral blood mononuclear cells (PBMCs), obtained when the disease was refractory, from a patient treated with antithyroid drugs. Every receptor here comes from a female donor with Graves disease. The CDR3 runs from the conserved cysteine through the conserved F or W. The D gene is left open where the match is weak. Part of the rows lack a size; the others show once, few, many or a class for expanded clones.

CSARRYVGRTFNQPQHF,TGCAGTGCTAGACGATACGTCGGTAGGACCTTCAATCAGCCCCAGCATTTT,TRBJ1-5,TRBV20-1,many,NA
CASSLGGQGRGEAFF,TGCGCCAGCAGCTTGGGAGGACAGGGGAGGGGTGAAGCTTTCTTT,TRBJ1-1,TRBV5-1,NA,TRBD1
CASSYSREGAFRAFF,TGTGCCAGCAGTTACTCCCGTGAGGGGGCGTTCCGGGCTTTCTTT,TRBJ1-1,TRBV6-2/TRBV6-3,few,TRBD1
CASSIGTDTQYF,TGTGCCAGTTCAATTGGGACAGATACGCAGTATTTT,TRBJ2-3,TRBV28,few,NA
CAWSRRGRGYQETQYF,TGTGCCTGGAGCCGACGTGGGAGGGGGTACCAAGAGACCCAGTACTTC,TRBJ2-5,TRBV30,few,NA
CASGGGRIYEQYF,TGTGCCAGCGGGGGAGGCAGAATCTACGAGCAGTACTTC,TRBJ2-7,TRBV2,many,NA
CASGRDQGLNQPQHF,TGTGCCAGTGGTAGGGACCAGGGCCTCAATCAGCCCCAGCATTTT,TRBJ1-5,TRBV12-3/TRBV12-4,many,NA
CASSPIDTQYF,TGTGCCAGCTCACCCATCGATACGCAGTATTTT,TRBJ2-3,TRBV18,NA,NA
CASSLVAQRTNTGELFF,TGCGCCAGCAGCTTGGTGGCCCAGCGGACGAACACCGGGGAGCTGTTTTTT,TRBJ2-2,TRBV5-1,few,NA
CASTDDRAGANVLTF,TGTGCCAGCACTGATGACAGAGCTGGGGCCAACGTCCTGACTTTC,TRBJ2-6,TRBV27,few,NA
CASSQTVYEQYF,TGTGCCAGCAGTCAGACTGTCTACGAGCAGTACTTC,TRBJ2-7,TRBV28,many,NA
CASSPFGTGSGNTIYF,TGTGCCAGCAGTCCCTTCGGGACAGGGTCTGGAAACACCATATATTTT,TRBJ1-3,TRBV2,few,TRBD1
CASSDHQAYGELFF,TGTGCCAGCAGTGATCACCAGGCCTACGGGGAGCTGTTTTTT,TRBJ2-2,TRBV25-1,NA,NA
CASSPLGTSGAANEKLFF,TGTGCCAGCTCACCGCTTGGGACAAGTGGAGCGGCTAATGAAAAACTGTTTTTT,TRBJ1-4,TRBV18,NA,NA
CASSSNFNRSPLHF,TGTGCCAGCTCATCAAATTTCAACAGATCACCCCTCCACTTT,TRBJ1-6,TRBV18,NA,NA
CASSPWTGGQGEQYF,TGTGCCAGCAGTCCGTGGACAGGGGGTCAGGGCGAGCAGTACTTC,TRBJ2-7,TRBV7-9,few,TRBD1
CASSPGQVLEQYF,TGTGCCAGCAGCCCTGGACAGGTCTTAGAACAGTACTTC,TRBJ2-7,TRBV6-1,NA,TRBD1
CASSDYSTFYNEQFF,TGTGCCAGCAGTGATTACAGTACTTTCTACAATGAGCAGTTCTTC,TRBJ2-1,TRBV2,NA,NA
CASKVQATNEKLFF,TGTGCCAGCAAAGTACAGGCAACTAATGAAAAACTGTTTTTT,TRBJ1-4,TRBV6-1,many,NA
CASSYPDRTRGYGYTF,TGTGCCAGCAGTTACCCAGACAGGACCCGGGGGTATGGCTACACCTTC,TRBJ1-2,TRBV6-2/TRBV6-3,few,NA
CASKGGGPPGKAFF,TGTGCCAGCAAGGGGGGTGGCCCGCCTGGAAAAGCTTTCTTT,TRBJ1-1,TRBV6-1,NA,NA
CASMGTASGPSYEQYF,TGTGCCAGCATGGGGACCGCGAGCGGTCCATCCTACGAGCAGTACTTC,TRBJ2-7,TRBV2,many,NA
CASSPGLAAVETQYF,TGTGCCAGCAGCCCCGGGCTAGCGGCCGTAGAGACCCAGTACTTC,TRBJ2-5,TRBV7-3,many,TRBD2
CASSFPGGVTEAFF,TGTGCCAGCAGCTTTCCAGGGGGCGTCACTGAAGCTTTCTTT,TRBJ1-1,TRBV7-2,many,TRBD1
CASSPLLGTGPSSYNEQFF,TGTGCCAGCTCACCACTACTAGGTACTGGCCCCAGCTCCTACAATGAGCAGTTCTTC,TRBJ2-1,TRBV18,NA,NA
CSARGTSGRPQETQYF,TGCAGTGCTAGAGGGACTAGCGGGAGGCCCCAAGAGACCCAGTACTTC,TRBJ2-5,TRBV20-1,many,TRBD2
CASSMGARGGNTIYF,TGTGCCAGTAGTATGGGGGCCCGCGGAGGAAACACCATATATTTT,TRBJ1-3,TRBV19,NA,NA
CATSPRSSYEQYF,TGTGCCACCTCACCCCGGTCCTCCTACGAGCAGTACTTC,TRBJ2-7,TRBV15,few,NA
CATSDRGLAGRETQYF,TGTGCCACCAGTGATCGGGGACTAGCGGGAAGGGAGACCCAGTACTTC,TRBJ2-5,TRBV24-1,NA,TRBD2
CASSVGGANVLTF,TGTGCCAGCAGCGTGGGTGGGGCCAACGTCCTGACTTTC,TRBJ2-6,TRBV9,few,NA
CASSPRTGGPSSYEQYF,TGTGCCAGCAGCCCCAGGACAGGGGGCCCTAGCTCCTACGAGCAGTACTTC,TRBJ2-7,TRBV7-9,many,TRBD1
CASQITRNTGELFF,TGTGCCAGCCAGATAACTCGGAACACCGGGGAGCTGTTTTTT,TRBJ2-2,TRBV3-1,NA,NA
CASSPTSRGETQYF,TGTGCCAGCAGTCCGACTAGCAGGGGGGAGACCCAGTACTTC,TRBJ2-5,TRBV2,few,NA
CASSITGVEQYF,TGTGCCAGCTCCATAACAGGGGTCGAGCAGTACTTC,TRBJ2-7,TRBV3-1,many,TRBD1
CASRSSPQTYNEQFF,TGTGCCAGCAGGTCTAGCCCCCAGACCTATAATGAGCAGTTCTTC,TRBJ2-1,TRBV27,NA,NA
CASRFYRGEVETEAFF,TGCGCCAGCAGATTCTACCGGGGGGAGGTGGAGACTGAAGCTTTCTTT,TRBJ1-1,TRBV5-1,NA,NA